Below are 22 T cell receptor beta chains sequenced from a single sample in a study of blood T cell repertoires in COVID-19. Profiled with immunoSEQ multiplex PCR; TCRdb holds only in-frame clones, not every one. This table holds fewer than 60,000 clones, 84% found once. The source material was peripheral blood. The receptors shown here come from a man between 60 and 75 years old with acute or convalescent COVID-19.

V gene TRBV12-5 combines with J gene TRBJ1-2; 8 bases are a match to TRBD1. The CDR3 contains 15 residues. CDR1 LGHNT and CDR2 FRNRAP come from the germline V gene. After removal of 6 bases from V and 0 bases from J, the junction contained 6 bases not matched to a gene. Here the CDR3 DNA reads TGTGCTAGTGGAAACCAGGGGGCCTCTAACTATGGCTACACCTTC. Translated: CASGNQGASNYGYTF.

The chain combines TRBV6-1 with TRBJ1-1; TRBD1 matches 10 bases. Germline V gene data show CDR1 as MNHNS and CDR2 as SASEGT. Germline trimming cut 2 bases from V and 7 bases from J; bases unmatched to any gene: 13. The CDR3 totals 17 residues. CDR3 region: CASSEFMTGGYVGEAFF. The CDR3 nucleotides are TGTGCCAGCAGTGAATTTATGACAGGGGGCTATGTTGGTGAAGCTTTCTTT.

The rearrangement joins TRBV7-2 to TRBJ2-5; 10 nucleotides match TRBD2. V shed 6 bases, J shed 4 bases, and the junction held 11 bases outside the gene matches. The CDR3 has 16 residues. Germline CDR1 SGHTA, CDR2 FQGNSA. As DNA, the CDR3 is TGTGCCAGCAGGGCGACTAGCGGGCTAGGAGGAGAGACCCAGTACTTC. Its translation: CASRATSGLGGETQYF.

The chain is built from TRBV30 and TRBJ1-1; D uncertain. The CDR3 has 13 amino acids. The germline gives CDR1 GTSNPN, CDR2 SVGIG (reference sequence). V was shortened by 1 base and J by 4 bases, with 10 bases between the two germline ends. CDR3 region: CAWSGELPTEAFF. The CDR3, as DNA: TGTGCCTGGAGTGGAGAATTACCCACTGAAGCTTTCTTT. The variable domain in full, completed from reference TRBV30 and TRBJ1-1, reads SQTIHQWPATLVQPVGSPLSLECTVEGTSNPNLYWYRQAAGRGLQLLFYSVGIGQISSEVPQNLSASRPQDRQFILSSKKLLLSDSGFYLCAWSGELPTEAFFGQGTRLTVV.

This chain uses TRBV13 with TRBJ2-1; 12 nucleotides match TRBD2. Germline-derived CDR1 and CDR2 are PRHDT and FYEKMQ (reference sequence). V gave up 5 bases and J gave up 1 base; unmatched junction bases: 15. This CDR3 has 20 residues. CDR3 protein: CASSQTSGGLFELSYNEQFF. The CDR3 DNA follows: TGTGCCAGCAGCCAGACTAGCGGGGGACTCTTCGAACTTTCCTACAATGAGCAGTTCTTC.

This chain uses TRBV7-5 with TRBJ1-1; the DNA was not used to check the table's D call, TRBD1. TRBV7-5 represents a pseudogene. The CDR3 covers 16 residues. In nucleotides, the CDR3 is TGTGTCAGAAGCTTAAGGCCAGGGGGCGAAGGAACTGAAGCTTTCTTT. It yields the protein CVRSLRPGGEGTEAFF.

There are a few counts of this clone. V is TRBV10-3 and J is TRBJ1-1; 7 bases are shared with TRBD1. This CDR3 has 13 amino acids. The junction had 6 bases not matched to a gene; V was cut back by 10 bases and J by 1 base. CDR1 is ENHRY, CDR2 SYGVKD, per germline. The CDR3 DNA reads TGTGCCACCTCAGGGGGACGGAACACTGAAGCTTTCTTT. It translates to CATSGGRNTEAFF.

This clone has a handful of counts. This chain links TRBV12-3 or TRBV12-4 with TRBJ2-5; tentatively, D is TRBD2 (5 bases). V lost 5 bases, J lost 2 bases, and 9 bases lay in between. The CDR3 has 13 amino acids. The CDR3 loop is CASSSGGQETQYF. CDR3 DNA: TGTGCCAGCAGTAGCGGCGGACAAGAGACCCAGTACTTC.

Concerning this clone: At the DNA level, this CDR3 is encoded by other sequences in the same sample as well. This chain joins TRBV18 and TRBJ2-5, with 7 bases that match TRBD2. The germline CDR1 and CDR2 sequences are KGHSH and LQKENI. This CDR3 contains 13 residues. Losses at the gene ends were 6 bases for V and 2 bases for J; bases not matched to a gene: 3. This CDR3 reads CASSPGLQETQYF. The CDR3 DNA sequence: TGTGCCAGCTCTCCGGGACTACAAGAGACCCAGTACTTC.

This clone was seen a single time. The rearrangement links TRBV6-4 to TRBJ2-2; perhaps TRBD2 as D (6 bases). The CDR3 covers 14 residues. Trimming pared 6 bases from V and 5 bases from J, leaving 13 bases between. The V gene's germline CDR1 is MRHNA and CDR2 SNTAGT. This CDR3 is CASRRGGETGELFF. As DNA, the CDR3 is TGTGCCAGCAGGAGGGGCGGGGAAACCGGGGAGCTGTTTTTT.

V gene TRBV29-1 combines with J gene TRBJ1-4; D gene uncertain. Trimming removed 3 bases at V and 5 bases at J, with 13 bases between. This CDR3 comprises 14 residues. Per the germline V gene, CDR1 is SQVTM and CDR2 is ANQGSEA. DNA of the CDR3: TGCAGCGTTGAGAGCCGGAGTAACAATGAAAAACTGTTTTTT. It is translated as CSVESRSNNEKLFF.

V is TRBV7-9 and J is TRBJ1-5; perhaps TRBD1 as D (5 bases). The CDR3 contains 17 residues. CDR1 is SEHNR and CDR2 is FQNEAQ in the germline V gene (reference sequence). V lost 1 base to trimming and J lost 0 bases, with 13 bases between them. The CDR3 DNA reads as TGTGCCAGCAGCTTAGTAGGAGGGGCGGATAGCAATCAGCCCCAGCATTTT. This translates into CASSLVGGADSNQPQHF. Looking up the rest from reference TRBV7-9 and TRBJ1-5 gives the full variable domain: DTGVSQNPRHKITKRGQNVTFRCDPISEHNRLYWYRQTLGQGPEFLTYFQNEAQLEKSRLLSDRFSAERPKGSFSTLEIQRTEQGDSAMYLCASSLVGGADSNQPQHFGDGTRLSIL.

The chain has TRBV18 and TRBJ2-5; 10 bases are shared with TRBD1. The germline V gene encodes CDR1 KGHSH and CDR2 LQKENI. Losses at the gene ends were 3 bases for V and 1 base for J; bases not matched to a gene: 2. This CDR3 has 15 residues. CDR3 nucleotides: TGTGCCAGCTCACCCGGGACAGGGGCCCAAGAGACCCAGTACTTC. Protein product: CASSPGTGAQETQYF.

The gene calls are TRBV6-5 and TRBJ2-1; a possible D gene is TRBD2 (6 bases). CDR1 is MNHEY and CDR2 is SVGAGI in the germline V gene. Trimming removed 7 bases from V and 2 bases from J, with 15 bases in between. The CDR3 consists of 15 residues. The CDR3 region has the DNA TGTGCCAGCAAAATTAGCGGCAGGGCCTACAATGAGCAGTTCTTC. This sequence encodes CASKISGRAYNEQFF.

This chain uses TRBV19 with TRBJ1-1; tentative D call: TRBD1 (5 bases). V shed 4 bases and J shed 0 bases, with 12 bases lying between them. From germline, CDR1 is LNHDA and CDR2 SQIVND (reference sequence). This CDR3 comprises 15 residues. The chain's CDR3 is CASSRQQYMNTEAFF. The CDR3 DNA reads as TGTGCCAGTAGTAGACAGCAGTACATGAACACTGAAGCTTTCTTT.

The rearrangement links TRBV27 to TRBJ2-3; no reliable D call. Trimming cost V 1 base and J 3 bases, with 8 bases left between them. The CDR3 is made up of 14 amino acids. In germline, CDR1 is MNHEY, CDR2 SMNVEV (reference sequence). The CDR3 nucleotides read TGTGCCAGCAGTTTATACACCTTAACAGATACGCAGTATTTT. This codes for CASSLYTLTDTQYF.

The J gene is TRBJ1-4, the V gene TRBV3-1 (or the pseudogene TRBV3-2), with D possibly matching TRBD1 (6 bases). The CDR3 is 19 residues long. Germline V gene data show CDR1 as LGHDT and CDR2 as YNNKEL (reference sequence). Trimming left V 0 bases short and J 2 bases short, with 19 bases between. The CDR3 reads CASSQERIFSTGTNEKLFF. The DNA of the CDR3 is TGTGCCAGCAGCCAAGAAAGGATCTTTTCGACAGGTACTAATGAAAAACTGTTTTTT.

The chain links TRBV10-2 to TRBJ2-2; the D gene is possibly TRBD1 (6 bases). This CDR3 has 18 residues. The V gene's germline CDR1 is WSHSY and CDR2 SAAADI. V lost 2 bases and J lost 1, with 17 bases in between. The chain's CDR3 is CASSEIETGPQNTGELFF. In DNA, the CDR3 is TGCGCCAGCAGTGAGATTGAGACAGGCCCGCAGAACACCGGGGAGCTGTTTTTT.

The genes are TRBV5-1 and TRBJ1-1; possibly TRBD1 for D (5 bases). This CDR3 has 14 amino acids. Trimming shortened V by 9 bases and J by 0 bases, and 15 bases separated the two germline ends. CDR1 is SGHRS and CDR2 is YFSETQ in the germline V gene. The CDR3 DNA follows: TGCGCCACCGCGGAGGGGAATCTGAACACTGAAGCTTTCTTT. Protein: CATAEGNLNTEAFF.

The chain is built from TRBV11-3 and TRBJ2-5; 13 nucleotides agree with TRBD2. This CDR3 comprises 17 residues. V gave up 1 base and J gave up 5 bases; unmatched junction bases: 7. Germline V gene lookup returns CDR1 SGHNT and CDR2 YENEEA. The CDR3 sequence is CASSLGEGLAGMETQYF. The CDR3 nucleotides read TGTGCCAGCAGCTTAGGCGAGGGACTAGCGGGGATGGAGACCCAGTACTTC. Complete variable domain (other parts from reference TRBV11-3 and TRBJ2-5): EAGVVQSPRYKIIEKKQPVAFWCNPISGHNTLYWYLQNLGQGPELLIRYENEEAVDDSQLPKDRFSAERLKGVDSTLKIQPAELGDSAVYLCASSLGEGLAGMETQYFGPGTRLLVL.

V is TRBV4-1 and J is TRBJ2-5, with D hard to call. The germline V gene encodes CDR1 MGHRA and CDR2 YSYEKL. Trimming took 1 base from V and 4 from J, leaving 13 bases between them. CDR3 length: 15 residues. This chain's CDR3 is CASSQVYSLGETQYF. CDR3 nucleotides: TGCGCCAGCAGCCAAGTGTACAGCCTCGGAGAGACCCAGTACTTC.

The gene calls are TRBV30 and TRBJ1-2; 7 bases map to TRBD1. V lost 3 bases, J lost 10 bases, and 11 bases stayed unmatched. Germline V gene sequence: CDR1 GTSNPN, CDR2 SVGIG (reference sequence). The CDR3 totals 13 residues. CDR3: CAWSPLAGGDYTF. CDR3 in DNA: TGTGCCTGGAGCCCGTTGGCAGGGGGTGACTACACCTTC.